This record looks at one T cell receptor beta chain sequence and its context. A few counts support this clone. Its antigen remains undetermined. No base quality values were provided; no much bigger clone lies one nucleotide off. This sample's time point label indicates: baseline before first vaccination. The vaccinee samples were drawn from two UK trials, COV001 and COV002, one of which was a single-blind randomized controlled phase 2/3 trial testing AZD1222 (ChAdOx1 nCoV-19) in healthy adults. Trial participant PBMC samples were collected at day 0 and day 28 after the second dose for TCRbeta chain sequencing. The CDR3 measures 12 amino acids from cysteine to phenylalanine. Only the CDR3 region is kept as DNA, spanning 36 bases read in frame from base 1. The germline V gene (reference sequence) sets CDR1 to MNHEY and CDR2 to SMNVEV. V is cut by 5 bases and J by 8 bases, and the space between the germline ends is 13 bases.

The data were taken from a study of T cell responses to AZD1222 COVID-19 vaccine (dated by TCRdb to the early 2020s). Regarding the research as a whole: AZD1222 recipients whose second dose came at about 4 weeks and those whose second dose came at about 12 weeks were combined into one group, since spike-specific TCR depth and breadth did not differ between the two schedules. A total of 233 trial participants underwent TCR sequencing, of whom about 210 received two doses of AZD1222 and around 26 received two doses of the MenACWY control vaccine. Trial participants were enrolled by age into subgroups of 18-55, 56-69 and 70-plus years, and 148, 28 and 57 TCR-sequenced participants, respectively, were included in these subgroups.

The CDR3 regions of human TCRbeta chains were analyzed by immunosequencing. As for how the authors treated the data: TCRs in the repertoires were matched against a reference library of SARS-CoV-2-specific TCRs that had been generated with the MIRA antigen-specificity platform. Breadth was defined as the fraction of unique TCRs that were SARS-CoV-2-associated, and depth was defined as the fraction of total T cells that were SARS-CoV-2-associated. Using the MIRA data, each spike-specific TCR was assigned both to the spike region to which the TCR was reactive and to a CD4 or CD8 class. Log10-transformed breadth and depth values were compared by one-way ANOVA with Sidak's multiple comparisons tests. Drawn from immuneACCESS, this table holds only the in-frame rearrangements with V and J called that TCRdb kept. Clones are partly lost; checked studies trace under half to an unresolved V gene and leave the rest unexplained. V and J calls and clone size are those listed in that table; D and trimming were worked out from the DNA. The sample table lists roughly 140,000 clones, roughly nine tenths of them with a count of one. The ten largest account for about 2% of the sample.

What the research found in general, with its limitations: Spike-specific TCR breadth and depth rose significantly after two AZD1222 doses compared with day 0 and with MenACWY recipients. Because no samples from the day 14 peak response were available, repertoires could be characterized only after the peak T cell response. Participants were mostly white British and included more females than males, and it was suggested by the authors that clonal diversity may have been underestimated. CD4 TCRs associated with the vaccine covered the entire spike protein, and the dominant responses were in regions 160-218 and 743-854. Reportedly, almost half of the unique spike-specific TCRs recognized epitopes lying outside the regions that are mutated in the B.1.351 and B.1.1.7 variants. Only five to seven AZD1222 recipients were SARS-CoV-2 seropositive at baseline, limiting conclusions about previously exposed vaccinees. In the small 56-69-year group, the increase in depth fell short of significance, most likely because of low power.

The sample was peripheral blood, taken on day 0 of AZD1222 vaccination. The sequence links TRBV27 to TRBJ2-7, and TRBD2 may be the D gene, going by 5 matching bases. The clonotype comes from an adult in good health. The DNA sequence is as follows: TGTGCCAGCAGTACAATGAGCGGTCAGCAGTACTTC. Translated, it reads CASSTMSGQQYF.